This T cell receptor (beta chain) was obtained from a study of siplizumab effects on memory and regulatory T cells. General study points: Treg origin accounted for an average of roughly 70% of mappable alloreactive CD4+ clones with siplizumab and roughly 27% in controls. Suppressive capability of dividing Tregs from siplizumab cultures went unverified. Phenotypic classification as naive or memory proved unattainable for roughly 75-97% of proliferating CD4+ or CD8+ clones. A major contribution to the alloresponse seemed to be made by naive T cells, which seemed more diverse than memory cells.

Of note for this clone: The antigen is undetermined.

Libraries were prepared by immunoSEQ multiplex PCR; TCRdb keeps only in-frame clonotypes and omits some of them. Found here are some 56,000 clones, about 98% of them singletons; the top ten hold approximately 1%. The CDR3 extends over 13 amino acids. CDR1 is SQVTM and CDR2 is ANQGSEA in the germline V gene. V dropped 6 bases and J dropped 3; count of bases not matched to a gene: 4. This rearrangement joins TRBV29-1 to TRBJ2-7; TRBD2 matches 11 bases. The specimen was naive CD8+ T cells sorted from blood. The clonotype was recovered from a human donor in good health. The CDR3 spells CSVQLAGGYEQYF. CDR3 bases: TGCAGCGTGCAGCTAGCGGGAGGCTACGAGCAGTACTTC.